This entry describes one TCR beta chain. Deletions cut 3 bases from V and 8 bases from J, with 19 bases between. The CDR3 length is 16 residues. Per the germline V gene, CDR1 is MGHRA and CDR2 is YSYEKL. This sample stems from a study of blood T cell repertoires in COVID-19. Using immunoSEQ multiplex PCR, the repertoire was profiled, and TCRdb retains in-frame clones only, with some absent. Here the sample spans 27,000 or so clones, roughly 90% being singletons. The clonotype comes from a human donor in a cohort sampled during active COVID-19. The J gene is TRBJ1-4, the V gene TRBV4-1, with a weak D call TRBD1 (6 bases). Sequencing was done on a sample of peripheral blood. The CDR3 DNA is TGCGCCAGCAGCCAGGACAGTATCTATGAAGTGGAAAAACTGTTTTTT. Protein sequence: CASSQDSIYEVEKLFF.